A selection of T cell receptor beta chains follows, all from one sample in a study of T cell repertoires in cytomegalovirus infection. TCRdb called the reads again in MiXCR, with one record for every CDR3 protein. The repertoire holds roughly 230,000 distinct CDR3 sequences, over 15% seen once, with more than 45% in the top ten. Sequences were obtained from CD8+ T cells from PBMCs. The receptors here all came from a human donor in good health (CMV status not recorded). Some clones in this sample may be carry-over from other donors' samples. Each CDR3 is given with its conserved first and last residue. Each record gives: D gene, clone size, V gene, J gene, CDR3 protein, CDR3 DNA. The D gene is left open where the match is weak. A clone size is listed for some rows: how often the clone was seen (once, few, many), or a class if it is expanded.

d_gene: NA
abundance: NA
v_gene: TRBV27
j_gene: TRBJ2-7
CDR3aa: CASSSGFGYEQYF
CDR3nt: TGTGCCAGCAGTAGTGGCTTTGGATACGAGCAGTACTTC

d_gene: NA
abundance: NA
v_gene: TRBV27
j_gene: TRBJ1-1
CDR3aa: CASRPGQNTEAFF
CDR3nt: TGTGCCAGCAGGCCGGGACAGAACACTGAAGCTTTCTTT

d_gene: NA
abundance: NA
v_gene: TRBV5-1
j_gene: TRBJ1-1
CDR3aa: CASSSYSQDLRTEAFF
CDR3nt: TGCGCCAGCAGCTCGTACTCACAGGATCTGCGCACTGAAGCTTTCTTT

d_gene: NA
abundance: few
v_gene: TRBV6-5
j_gene: TRBJ2-7
CDR3aa: CASSYYPELSYEQYF
CDR3nt: TGTGCCAGCAGTTACTACCCCGAGCTTTCGTACGAGCAGTACTTC

d_gene: NA
abundance: many
v_gene: TRBV2
j_gene: TRBJ2-5
CDR3aa: CASSTPGESRETQYF
CDR3nt: TGTGCCAGCAGCACTCCAGGGGAGTCTAGGGAGACCCAGTACTTC

d_gene: NA
abundance: NA
v_gene: TRBV7-8
j_gene: TRBJ1-2
CDR3aa: CASSSTFRGYTF
CDR3nt: TGTGCCAGCAGCTCGACATTTAGGGGCTACACCTTC

d_gene: NA
abundance: few
v_gene: TRBV27
j_gene: TRBJ1-2
CDR3aa: CASSLVPPVGGYTF
CDR3nt: TGTGCCAGCAGTTTAGTCCCACCCGTGGGGGGCTACACCTTC

d_gene: NA
abundance: NA
v_gene: TRBV4-1
j_gene: TRBJ1-3
CDR3aa: CASSPRIGISGNTIYF
CDR3nt: TGCGCCAGCAGCCCAAGAATCGGGATAAGTGGAAACACCATATATTTT

d_gene: NA
abundance: NA
v_gene: TRBV20-1
j_gene: TRBJ2-1
CDR3aa: CSARDRPSEKGDEQFF
CDR3nt: TGCAGTGCTAGAGATAGGCCTAGCGAGAAGGGCGATGAGCAGTTCTTC

d_gene: NA
abundance: few
v_gene: TRBV7-9
j_gene: TRBJ1-1
CDR3aa: CASSQSGVGVNTEAFF
CDR3nt: TGTGCCAGCAGCCAAAGCGGGGTTGGGGTGAACACTGAAGCTTTCTTT

d_gene: NA
abundance: many
v_gene: TRBV28
j_gene: TRBJ2-3
CDR3aa: CASSLSTFSTDTQYF
CDR3nt: TGTGCCAGCAGTTTATCAACATTTAGCACAGATACGCAGTATTTT

d_gene: NA
abundance: NA
v_gene: TRBV29-1
j_gene: TRBJ1-1
CDR3aa: CSVDRDMTNTEAFF
CDR3nt: TGCAGCGTTGACCGGGACATGACGAACACTGAAGCTTTCTTT

d_gene: TRBD1
abundance: NA
v_gene: TRBV4-1
j_gene: TRBJ1-1
CDR3aa: CASRLDRVLDTEAFF
CDR3nt: TGCGCCAGCAGGTTGGACAGGGTCCTTGACACTGAAGCTTTCTTT

d_gene: NA
abundance: NA
v_gene: TRBV6-2/TRBV6-3
j_gene: TRBJ2-7
CDR3aa: CASRLQIEQYF
CDR3nt: TGTGCCAGCAGACTACAGATCGAGCAGTACTTC

d_gene: TRBD2
abundance: many
v_gene: TRBV20-1
j_gene: TRBJ2-1
CDR3aa: CSAPQAGGGNEQFF
CDR3nt: TGCAGTGCCCCCCAGGCGGGGGGGGGTAATGAGCAGTTCTTC

d_gene: NA
abundance: many
v_gene: TRBV7-6
j_gene: TRBJ1-5
CDR3aa: CASSLGTSGASNQPQHF
CDR3nt: TGTGCCAGCAGCTTAGGCACTTCAGGGGCGAGCAATCAGCCCCAGCATTTT

d_gene: NA
abundance: many
v_gene: TRBV20-1
j_gene: TRBJ2-5
CDR3aa: CSATLEGIQETQYF
CDR3nt: TGCAGTGCTACCCTTGAGGGGATCCAAGAGACCCAGTACTTC

d_gene: NA
abundance: many
v_gene: TRBV28
j_gene: TRBJ2-3
CDR3aa: CASSARAYTDTQYF
CDR3nt: TGTGCCAGCAGTGCGAGGGCGTACACAGATACGCAGTATTTT

d_gene: TRBD1
abundance: few
v_gene: TRBV19
j_gene: TRBJ1-6
CDR3aa: CASSLGQGRNSPLHF
CDR3nt: TGTGCCAGTAGTCTCGGACAGGGGAGGAATTCACCCCTCCACTTT

d_gene: NA
abundance: NA
v_gene: TRBV7-9
j_gene: TRBJ2-3
CDR3aa: CATPGERGDTQYF
CDR3nt: TGTGCCACCCCGGGAGAGAGGGGAGATACGCAGTATTTT

d_gene: NA
abundance: few
v_gene: TRBV19
j_gene: TRBJ2-1
CDR3aa: CASSIDLVGTGIYNEQFF
CDR3nt: TGTGCCAGTAGTATAGATCTAGTAGGGACTGGAATCTACAATGAGCAGTTCTTC

d_gene: NA
abundance: NA
v_gene: TRBV7-9
j_gene: TRBJ1-1
CDR3aa: CASSPQANTEAFF
CDR3nt: TGTGCCAGCAGCCCCCAGGCGAACACTGAAGCTTTCTTT

d_gene: TRBD1
abundance: many
v_gene: TRBV7-9
j_gene: TRBJ2-5
CDR3aa: CASSPGQVLTQYF
CDR3nt: TGTGCCAGCAGCCCGGGACAGGTCTTGACCCAGTACTTC

d_gene: TRBD1
abundance: many
v_gene: TRBV6-6
j_gene: TRBJ1-5
CDR3aa: CASSFDRAYNQPQHF
CDR3nt: TGTGCCAGCAGTTTCGACAGGGCTTACAATCAGCCCCAGCATTTT

d_gene: NA
abundance: few
v_gene: TRBV15
j_gene: TRBJ2-7
CDR3aa: CATSSTGSQTGQYEQYF
CDR3nt: TGTGCCACCAGCAGTACGGGCAGTCAGACCGGGCAGTACGAGCAGTACTTC

d_gene: TRBD1
abundance: NA
v_gene: TRBV28
j_gene: TRBJ2-3
CDR3aa: CASSVGTGGADTQYF
CDR3nt: TGTGCCAGCAGTGTCGGGACAGGGGGCGCAGATACGCAGTATTTT

d_gene: TRBD1
abundance: many
v_gene: TRBV7-2
j_gene: TRBJ1-2
CDR3aa: CASSFRDRGHGGYTF
CDR3nt: TGTGCCAGCAGCTTCAGGGACAGGGGGCATGGTGGCTACACCTTC

d_gene: TRBD2
abundance: NA
v_gene: TRBV11-2
j_gene: TRBJ2-7
CDR3aa: CASSLITPGGGRTGPRSEQYF
CDR3nt: TGTGCCAGCAGCTTAATTACCCCGGGGGGGGGCAGGACGGGACCCCGGTCCGAGCAGTACTTC

d_gene: NA
abundance: few
v_gene: TRBV7-9
j_gene: TRBJ1-1
CDR3aa: CASSSSGDKVETFF
CDR3nt: TGTGCCAGCAGCTCTAGTGGGGACAAAGTTGAAACTTTCTTT

d_gene: NA
abundance: many
v_gene: TRBV6-2/TRBV6-3
j_gene: TRBJ1-2
CDR3aa: CASSYGFVSQALPPEYGYTF
CDR3nt: TGTGCCAGCAGTTACGGTTTTGTGTCGCAGGCCTTGCCTCCCGAATATGGCTACACCTTC

d_gene: NA
abundance: few
v_gene: TRBV24-1
j_gene: TRBJ2-1
CDR3aa: CATSDFKGEQFF
CDR3nt: TGTGCCACCAGTGATTTCAAGGGTGAGCAGTTCTTC

d_gene: NA
abundance: many
v_gene: TRBV7-2
j_gene: TRBJ2-2
CDR3aa: CASSLGFVGPAGELFF
CDR3nt: TGTGCCAGCAGCTTAGGCTTCGTGGGGCCGGCCGGGGAGCTGTTTTTT

d_gene: TRBD2
abundance: few
v_gene: TRBV7-9
j_gene: TRBJ2-7
CDR3aa: CASSPPTSGAPREQYF
CDR3nt: TGTGCCAGCAGCCCCCCGACTAGCGGGGCCCCTCGAGAGCAGTACTTC

d_gene: NA
abundance: many
v_gene: TRBV28
j_gene: TRBJ2-5
CDR3aa: CASSPMERSQETQYF
CDR3nt: TGTGCCAGTTCACCAATGGAGCGGTCCCAAGAGACCCAGTACTTC

d_gene: NA
abundance: many
v_gene: TRBV27
j_gene: TRBJ1-6
CDR3aa: CASSLGRGGHSPLHF
CDR3nt: TGTGCCAGCAGTTTAGGGCGGGGAGGCCATTCACCCCTCCACTTT

d_gene: NA
abundance: many
v_gene: TRBV7-2
j_gene: TRBJ2-4
CDR3aa: CASSPWTDTKNIQYF
CDR3nt: TGTGCCAGCAGCCCCTGGACCGATACCAAAAACATTCAGTACTTC

d_gene: TRBD2
abundance: once
v_gene: TRBV27
j_gene: TRBJ2-3
CDR3aa: CASSLTPSGVFTDTQYF
CDR3nt: TGTGCCAGCAGTTTAACCCCTAGCGGGGTTTTCACAGATACGCAGTATTTT

d_gene: NA
abundance: NA
v_gene: TRBV6-1
j_gene: TRBJ1-1
CDR3aa: CASSEEKLGPRDTEAFF
CDR3nt: TGTGCCAGCAGTGAGGAAAAGCTGGGACCTCGTGACACTGAAGCTTTCTTT

d_gene: TRBD1
abundance: many
v_gene: TRBV29-1
j_gene: TRBJ1-1
CDR3aa: CSTRTGQNTEAFF
CDR3nt: TGCAGCACCCGGACAGGGCAGAACACTGAAGCTTTCTTT

d_gene: NA
abundance: many
v_gene: TRBV12-3/TRBV12-4
j_gene: TRBJ1-3
CDR3aa: CASRTTTRDQSSGNTIYF
CDR3nt: TGTGCCAGCAGAACTACGACCCGGGACCAGAGCTCTGGAAACACCATATATTTT

d_gene: NA
abundance: few
v_gene: TRBV7-2
j_gene: TRBJ2-2
CDR3aa: CASSLGIRGHTGELFF
CDR3nt: TGTGCCAGCAGCTTAGGAATCCGGGGGCACACCGGGGAGCTGTTTTTT

d_gene: NA
abundance: NA
v_gene: TRBV28
j_gene: TRBJ1-2
CDR3aa: CASSLVTGGDYYGYTF
CDR3nt: TGTGCCAGCAGTTTGGTCACGGGGGGCGATTACTATGGCTACACCTTC

d_gene: NA
abundance: few
v_gene: TRBV29-1
j_gene: TRBJ1-4
CDR3aa: CSVEEGGHGEKLFF
CDR3nt: TGCAGCGTTGAAGAAGGTGGGCACGGCGAAAAACTGTTTTTT

d_gene: NA
abundance: few
v_gene: TRBV2
j_gene: TRBJ2-1
CDR3aa: CASSEGTGWNEQFF
CDR3nt: TGTGCCAGCAGTGAAGGCACAGGGTGGAATGAGCAGTTCTTC

d_gene: TRBD2
abundance: few
v_gene: TRBV20-1
j_gene: TRBJ2-3
CDR3aa: CSAPGLAGVDWDTDTQYF
CDR3nt: TGCAGTGCGCCCGGACTAGCGGGGGTCGATTGGGACACAGATACGCAGTATTTT

d_gene: TRBD1
abundance: many
v_gene: TRBV28
j_gene: TRBJ2-7
CDR3aa: CASSPSTRDRGSQYF
CDR3nt: TGTGCCAGCAGCCCCTCCACCCGGGACAGGGGTTCGCAGTACTTC